The clone carrying this T cell receptor beta chain was recorded a few times. Germline CDR1 reads LGHNA; CDR2 reads YSLEER. The V end was cut by 0 bases, the J end by 2 bases, with 11 bases between. The CDR3 has 15 amino acids. Use of 60 Vbeta and 13 Jbeta primers characterized the PCR. Measured with immunoSEQ multiplex PCR; TCRdb has only the in-frame clones, and not every one. The table shows some 150,000 clones, with around 79% occurring only once. This specimen belongs to a study of cytomegalovirus exposure and HLA in healthy donors. Overall study context: Researchers found that more than 70% of 350 to 500 genotyped donors fell within the Caucasian-associated ancestry cluster.

Sample: PBMCs. The source of this sequence is a middle-aged woman in good health and CMV-seronegative. The chain recombines TRBV4-3 with TRBJ2-7, with D maybe TRBD1 (6 bases). The CDR3 reads CASSQEQGDTYEQYF. Here the CDR3 DNA reads TGCGCCAGCAGCCAAGAACAGGGCGACACCTACGAGCAGTACTTC.